This record covers a single T cell receptor beta chain. Its antigen is unidentified. These data come from a study of T cell responses to AZD1222 COVID-19 vaccine. Study findings and constraints: Spike-spanning, vaccine-associated CD4 TCRs were dominant at 160-218 and 743-854. The donors showed a predominance of white British ancestry and of females, with possible underestimation of clonal diversity. Among AZD1222 vaccinees, only six were seropositive at baseline. Compared with day 0, the breadth and depth of the Spike-specific TCR repertoire rose significantly after two doses of AZD1222.

The V gene's germline CDR1 is SGHRS and CDR2 YFSETQ. This CDR3 is built from 16 residues. V was shortened by 4 bases and J by 6 bases, with 23 bases between the two germline ends. This table comes from immunoSEQ multiplex PCR, and its TCRdb copy is limited to in-frame clones, with some not included. The sample includes some 160,000 clones, approximately 90% of them seen just once. This receptor was identified in an adult in good health. Sequencing used peripheral blood, obtained on day 0 of AZD1222 vaccination. This chain links TRBV5-1 with TRBJ2-7; a possible D gene is TRBD2 (6 bases). The chain's CDR3 is CASSRGGTSVPSEQYF. The CDR3 coding sequence is TGCGCCAGCAGCCGTGGCGGGACTTCTGTCCCCTCCGAGCAGTACTTC. The complete variable domain, with remaining parts taken from reference TRBV5-1 and TRBJ2-7, reads KAGVTQTPRYLIKTRGQQVTLSCSPISGHRSVSWYQQTPGQGLQFLFEYFSETQRNKGNFPGRFSGRQFSNSRSEMNVSTLELGDSALYLCASSRGGTSVPSEQYFGPGTRLTVT.